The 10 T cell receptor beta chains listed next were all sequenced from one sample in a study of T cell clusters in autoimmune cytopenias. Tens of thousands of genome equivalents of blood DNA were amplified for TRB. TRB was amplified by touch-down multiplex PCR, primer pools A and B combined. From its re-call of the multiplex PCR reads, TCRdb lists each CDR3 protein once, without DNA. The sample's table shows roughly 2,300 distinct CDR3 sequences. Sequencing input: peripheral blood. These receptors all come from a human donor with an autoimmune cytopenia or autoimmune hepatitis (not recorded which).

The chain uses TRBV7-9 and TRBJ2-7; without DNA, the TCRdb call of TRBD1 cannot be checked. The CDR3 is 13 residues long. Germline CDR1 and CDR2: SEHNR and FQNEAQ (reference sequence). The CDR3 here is CASSFRQGSEQYF.

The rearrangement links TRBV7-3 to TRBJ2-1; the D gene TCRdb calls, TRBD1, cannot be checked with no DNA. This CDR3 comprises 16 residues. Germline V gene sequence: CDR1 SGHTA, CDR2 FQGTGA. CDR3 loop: CASSPGGAGALTEQFF.

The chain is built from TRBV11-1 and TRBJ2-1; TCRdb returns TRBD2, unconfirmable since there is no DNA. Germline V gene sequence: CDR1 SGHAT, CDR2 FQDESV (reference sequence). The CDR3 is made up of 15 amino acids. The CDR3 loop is CASRPLAEPYNEQFF.

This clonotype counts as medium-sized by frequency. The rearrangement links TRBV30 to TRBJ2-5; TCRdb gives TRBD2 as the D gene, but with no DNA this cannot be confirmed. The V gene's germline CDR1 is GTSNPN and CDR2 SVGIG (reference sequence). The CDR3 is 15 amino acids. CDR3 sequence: CAWSRPDGGRKTQYF.

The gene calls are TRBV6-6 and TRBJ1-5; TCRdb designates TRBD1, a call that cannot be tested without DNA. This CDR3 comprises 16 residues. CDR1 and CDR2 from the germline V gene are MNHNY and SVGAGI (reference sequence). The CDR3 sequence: CASSRGTIYSNQPQHF.

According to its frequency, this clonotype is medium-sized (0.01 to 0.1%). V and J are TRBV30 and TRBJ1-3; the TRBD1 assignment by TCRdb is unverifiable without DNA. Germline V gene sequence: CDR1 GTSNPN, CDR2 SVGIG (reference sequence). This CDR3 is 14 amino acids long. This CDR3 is CAWSRGDSGNTIYF.

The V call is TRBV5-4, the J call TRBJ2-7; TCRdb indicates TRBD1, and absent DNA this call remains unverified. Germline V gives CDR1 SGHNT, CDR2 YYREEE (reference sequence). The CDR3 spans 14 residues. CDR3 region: CASSLDGGSYEQYF.

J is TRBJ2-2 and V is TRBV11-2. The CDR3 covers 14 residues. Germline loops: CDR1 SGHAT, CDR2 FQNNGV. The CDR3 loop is CVSKEVVNTGELFF.

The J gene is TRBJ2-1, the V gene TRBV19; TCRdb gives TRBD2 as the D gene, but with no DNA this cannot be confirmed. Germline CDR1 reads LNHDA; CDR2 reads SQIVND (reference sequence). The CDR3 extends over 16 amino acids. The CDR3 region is CASSKPSGPSYNEQFF.

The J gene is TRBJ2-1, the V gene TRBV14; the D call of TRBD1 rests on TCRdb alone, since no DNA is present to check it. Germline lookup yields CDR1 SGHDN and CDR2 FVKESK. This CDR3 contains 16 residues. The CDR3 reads CASSHHRVNQYNEQFF.